Each of the 22 T cell receptor beta chains below was sequenced from the same sample in a study of identical twins. TCRdb re-analysed the 5' RACE reads in MiXCR, keeping a single row per CDR3 protein. The repertoire holds some 790,000 distinct CDR3 sequences, with roughly 20% as singletons. These data were likewise used in another study, on T cells expressing NK-cell markers.

The sequenced material came from PBMCs. The receptors stem from a woman under 30 in good health.

This clonotype appeared a few times. The V gene is TRBV7-2, the J gene TRBJ2-1; weak D call: TRBD2 (5 bases). V lost 2 bases to trimming and J lost 2 bases, with 13 bases between them. The CDR3 is 16 amino acids. CDR1 and CDR2 (germline): SGHTA, FQGNSA. The CDR3 DNA sequence: TGTGCCAGCAGCTTACACCAGGACTCGGCCTACAATGAGCAGTTCTTC. Amino acids: CASSLHQDSAYNEQFF.

The chain carries TRBV11-3 and TRBJ1-1; TRBD1 matches 9 bases. CDR1 SGHNT and CDR2 YENEEA come from the germline V gene. There are 14 residues in the CDR3. Trimming took 5 bases from V and 4 from J; bases not matched to a gene: 5. The CDR3 DNA reads TGTGCCAGCAGCCGGCGGGACAGGGCCACTGAAGCTTTCTTT. Translating gives CASSRRDRATEAFF. Filled out from reference TRBV11-3 and TRBJ1-1, the complete variable domain reads EAGVVQSPRYKIIEKKQPVAFWCNPISGHNTLYWYLQNLGQGPELLIRYENEEAVDDSQLPKDRFSAERLKGVDSTLKIQPAELGDSAVYLCASSRRDRATEAFFGQGTRLTVV.

V is TRBV5-6 and J is TRBJ2-5, with 7 bases lining up with TRBD1. CDR1 is SGHDT and CDR2 is YYEEEE in the germline V gene. V lost 5 bases, J lost 2 bases, and 9 bases stayed unmatched. The CDR3 covers 15 residues. CDR3 residues: CASRFSPGQQETQYF. DNA of the CDR3: TGTGCCAGCAGATTTTCGCCGGGACAGCAAGAGACCCAGTACTTC.

This chain uses TRBV11-2 with TRBJ2-4, with 8 bases matching TRBD2. V dropped 6 bases and J dropped 4; count of bases not matched to a gene: 14. The germline gives CDR1 SGHAT, CDR2 FQNNGV. The CDR3 extends over 17 amino acids. CDR3 DNA: TGTGCCAGCAGTCAGAGAACCGGACTAGCTGGAAAAAACATTCAGTACTTC. This gives the protein CASSQRTGLAGKNIQYF.

The sample holds one count of this clonotype. The CDR3 is CASSYMGVREQYF. CDR3 nucleotide sequence: TGTGCCAGCAGTTACATGGGGGTGAGGGAGCAGTACTTC. The chain carries TRBV6-5 and TRBJ2-7, with D perhaps TRBD1 or TRBD2 (5 bases each). The length of the CDR3 is 13 residues. The germline gives CDR1 MNHEY, CDR2 SVGAGI. V lost 2 bases and J 7 bases, leaving 12 bases between the germline ends.

This clonotype has only a few counts. The chain employs TRBV5-6 and TRBJ1-2, with D unclear. This CDR3 has 13 amino acids. Germline V CDR1 and CDR2: SGHDT, YYEEEE. The V and J ends lost 5 bases and 5 bases respectively, with 13 bases between them. CDR3 residues: CASSMVREYGYTF. The CDR3 coding sequence is TGTGCCAGCAGTATGGTCAGAGAATATGGCTACACCTTC.

The chain links TRBV27 to TRBJ2-1; D not resolved. This CDR3 is 15 amino acids long. Trimming left V 2 bases short and J 7 bases short, with 15 bases between. From germline, CDR1 is MNHEY and CDR2 SMNVEV (reference sequence). The CDR3 DNA follows: TGTGCCAGCAGTTTACCTGGGATCCTCCGAAATGAGCAGTTCTTC. Translation gives CASSLPGILRNEQFF.

V gene TRBV12-3 or TRBV12-4 combines with J gene TRBJ1-5; no clear D gene. The V and J ends lost 4 bases and 2 bases respectively, with 9 bases between them. The CDR3 has 14 amino acids. CDR3 loop: CASSWPDGNQPQHF. The CDR3 DNA follows: TGTGCCAGCAGTTGGCCGGACGGCAATCAGCCCCAGCATTTT.

This clonotype was detected only once. This chain links TRBV5-1 with TRBJ2-7; 7 bases fit TRBD2. The V gene's germline CDR1 is SGHRS and CDR2 YFSETQ. The CDR3 spans 15 residues. Losses at the gene ends were 0 bases for V and 5 bases for J; bases not matched to a gene: 8. The CDR3 is CASSLGPGGKDEQYF. The CDR3 bases are TGCGCCAGCAGCTTGGGTCCGGGGGGAAAGGACGAGCAGTACTTC.

The chain combines TRBV6-2 or TRBV6-3 with TRBJ2-7; D perhaps matches TRBD2 (6 bases). V dropped 8 bases and J dropped 5 bases, with 19 bases sitting between them. Looked up from germline, CDR1 is MNHEY and CDR2 is SVGEGT. The CDR3 length is 14 residues. CDR3 residues: CASAPGGSLHEQYF. As DNA, the CDR3 is TGTGCCAGCGCACCAGGAGGGAGTCTCCACGAGCAGTACTTC.

V is TRBV12-3 or TRBV12-4 and J is TRBJ1-6, with unresolved D. The length of the CDR3 is 13 residues. Trimming cost V 5 bases and J 6 bases, with 8 bases left between them. Here the CDR3 reads CASSGSPNSPLHF. The DNA for the CDR3 is TGTGCCAGCAGTGGTTCTCCTAATTCACCCCTCCACTTT.

The chain recombines TRBV4-2 with TRBJ2-2, with unresolved D. Germline V gene lookup returns CDR1 LGHNA and CDR2 YNFKEQ. The CDR3 runs to 14 residues. Trimming pared 0 bases from V and 6 bases from J, leaving 8 bases between. For the CDR3, the DNA is TGTGCCAGCAGCCAAGAGCTTCAGGCCGGGGAGCTGTTTTTT. Translation gives CASSQELQAGELFF.

This chain joins TRBV5-5 and TRBJ2-6; perhaps TRBD2 as D (5 bases). Trimming removed 2 bases at V and 0 bases at J, with 15 bases between. The length of the CDR3 is 18 residues. Germline V CDR1 and CDR2: SGHKS, YYEKEE (reference sequence). The CDR3 DNA reads TGTGCCAGCAGCTTAGACCGGCCAGGACTCTCTGGGGCCAACGTCCTGACTTTC. Protein product: CASSLDRPGLSGANVLTF.

The rearrangement uses TRBV6-2 or TRBV6-3 and TRBJ1-2; possibly TRBD1 for D (5 bases). V was cut by 5 bases and J by 12 bases, with 28 bases left in between. Looked up from germline, CDR1 is MNHEY and CDR2 is SVGEGT. The CDR3 totals 16 residues. As DNA, the CDR3 is TGTGCCAGCAGTCCGACCAGACCCGGCAGGGCGAATCCTAACACCTTC. This encodes CASSPTRPGRANPNTF.

This clonotype was observed a few times. V gene TRBV12-3 or TRBV12-4 combines with J gene TRBJ1-6; D perhaps matches TRBD1 (5 bases). The germline V and J ends were trimmed by 6 bases and 9 bases, with 15 bases remaining between them. The length of the CDR3 is 14 residues. The CDR3 sequence is CASSRRGGTSPLHF. The CDR3 DNA reads as TGTGCCAGCAGCCGGCGCGGAGGGACTTCACCCCTCCACTTT.

The rearrangement joins TRBV20-1 to TRBJ2-5; 11 bases map to TRBD1. The CDR3 covers 15 residues. V was clipped by 6 bases and J by 4 bases; unmatched bases: 10. Germline values: CDR1 DFQATT, CDR2 SNEGSKA (reference sequence). Here the CDR3 DNA reads TGCAGTGCCGCCTCCCTCGGGACAGGGGGAGAGACCCAGTACTTC. Its protein is CSAASLGTGGETQYF.

This clonotype showed up just a few times. The rearrangement joins TRBV7-2 to TRBJ2-2; unclear D gene. The CDR3 contains 14 residues. Trimming left V 5 bases short and J 6 bases short, with 13 bases between. Per germline, CDR1 SGHTA and CDR2 FQGNSA. Here the CDR3 reads CASSVTTRAGELFF. CDR3 sequence (DNA): TGTGCCAGCAGCGTCACTACCCGGGCCGGGGAGCTGTTTTTT.

V is TRBV12-3 or TRBV12-4 and J is TRBJ2-2; a possible D gene is TRBD1 (6 bases). Trimming shortened V by 6 bases and J by 6 bases, and 11 bases separated the two germline ends. The CDR3 consists of 13 residues. CDR3 sequence: CASRPTGSGELFF. Written as DNA, the CDR3 is TGTGCCAGCAGGCCCACAGGGTCCGGGGAGCTGTTTTTT.

This clonotype occurred a few times. The rearrangement uses TRBV6-5 and TRBJ2-1; D is undetermined. V was cut by 0 bases and J by 9 bases, with 9 bases left in between. Germline V CDR1 and CDR2: MNHEY, SVGAGI. The CDR3 loop spans 13 amino acids. The CDR3 loop reads CASSYSLHSEQFF. In nucleotides, the CDR3 is TGTGCCAGCAGTTACTCGTTACACAGTGAGCAGTTCTTC.

This clonotype was counted a few times. The chain carries TRBV6-5 and TRBJ1-1, with 10 bases aligning to TRBD1. This CDR3 is built from 14 residues. Looked up from germline, CDR1 is MNHEY and CDR2 is SVGAGI. The V and J ends lost 3 bases and 9 bases, in that order; junction bases with no gene match: 7. CDR3 in amino acids: CASSYRDRGLKAFF. The CDR3 nucleotides are TGTGCCAGCAGTTATCGGGACAGGGGATTAAAAGCTTTCTTT.

This clonotype was counted between two and nine times. The chain carries TRBV7-8 and TRBJ1-1, with a weak D call TRBD1 (5 bases). The CDR3 runs to 17 residues. Trimming left V 2 bases short and J 0 bases short, with 16 bases between. Germline values: CDR1 SGHVS, CDR2 FQNEAQ. The DNA of the CDR3 is TGTGCCAGCAGCTTATTGGCCGCAGGGACGGTGAACACTGAAGCTTTCTTT. This codes for CASSLLAAGTVNTEAFF.

The gene calls are TRBV12-3 or TRBV12-4 and TRBJ1-2; 7 bases are a match to TRBD1. J gave up 8 bases and V 5 bases, and 11 bases lay outside the gene matches. The CDR3 is 14 amino acids. CDR3 region: CASSHTAPQGGYTF. In nucleotides, the CDR3 is TGTGCCAGCAGTCACACCGCACCACAGGGGGGCTACACCTTC.